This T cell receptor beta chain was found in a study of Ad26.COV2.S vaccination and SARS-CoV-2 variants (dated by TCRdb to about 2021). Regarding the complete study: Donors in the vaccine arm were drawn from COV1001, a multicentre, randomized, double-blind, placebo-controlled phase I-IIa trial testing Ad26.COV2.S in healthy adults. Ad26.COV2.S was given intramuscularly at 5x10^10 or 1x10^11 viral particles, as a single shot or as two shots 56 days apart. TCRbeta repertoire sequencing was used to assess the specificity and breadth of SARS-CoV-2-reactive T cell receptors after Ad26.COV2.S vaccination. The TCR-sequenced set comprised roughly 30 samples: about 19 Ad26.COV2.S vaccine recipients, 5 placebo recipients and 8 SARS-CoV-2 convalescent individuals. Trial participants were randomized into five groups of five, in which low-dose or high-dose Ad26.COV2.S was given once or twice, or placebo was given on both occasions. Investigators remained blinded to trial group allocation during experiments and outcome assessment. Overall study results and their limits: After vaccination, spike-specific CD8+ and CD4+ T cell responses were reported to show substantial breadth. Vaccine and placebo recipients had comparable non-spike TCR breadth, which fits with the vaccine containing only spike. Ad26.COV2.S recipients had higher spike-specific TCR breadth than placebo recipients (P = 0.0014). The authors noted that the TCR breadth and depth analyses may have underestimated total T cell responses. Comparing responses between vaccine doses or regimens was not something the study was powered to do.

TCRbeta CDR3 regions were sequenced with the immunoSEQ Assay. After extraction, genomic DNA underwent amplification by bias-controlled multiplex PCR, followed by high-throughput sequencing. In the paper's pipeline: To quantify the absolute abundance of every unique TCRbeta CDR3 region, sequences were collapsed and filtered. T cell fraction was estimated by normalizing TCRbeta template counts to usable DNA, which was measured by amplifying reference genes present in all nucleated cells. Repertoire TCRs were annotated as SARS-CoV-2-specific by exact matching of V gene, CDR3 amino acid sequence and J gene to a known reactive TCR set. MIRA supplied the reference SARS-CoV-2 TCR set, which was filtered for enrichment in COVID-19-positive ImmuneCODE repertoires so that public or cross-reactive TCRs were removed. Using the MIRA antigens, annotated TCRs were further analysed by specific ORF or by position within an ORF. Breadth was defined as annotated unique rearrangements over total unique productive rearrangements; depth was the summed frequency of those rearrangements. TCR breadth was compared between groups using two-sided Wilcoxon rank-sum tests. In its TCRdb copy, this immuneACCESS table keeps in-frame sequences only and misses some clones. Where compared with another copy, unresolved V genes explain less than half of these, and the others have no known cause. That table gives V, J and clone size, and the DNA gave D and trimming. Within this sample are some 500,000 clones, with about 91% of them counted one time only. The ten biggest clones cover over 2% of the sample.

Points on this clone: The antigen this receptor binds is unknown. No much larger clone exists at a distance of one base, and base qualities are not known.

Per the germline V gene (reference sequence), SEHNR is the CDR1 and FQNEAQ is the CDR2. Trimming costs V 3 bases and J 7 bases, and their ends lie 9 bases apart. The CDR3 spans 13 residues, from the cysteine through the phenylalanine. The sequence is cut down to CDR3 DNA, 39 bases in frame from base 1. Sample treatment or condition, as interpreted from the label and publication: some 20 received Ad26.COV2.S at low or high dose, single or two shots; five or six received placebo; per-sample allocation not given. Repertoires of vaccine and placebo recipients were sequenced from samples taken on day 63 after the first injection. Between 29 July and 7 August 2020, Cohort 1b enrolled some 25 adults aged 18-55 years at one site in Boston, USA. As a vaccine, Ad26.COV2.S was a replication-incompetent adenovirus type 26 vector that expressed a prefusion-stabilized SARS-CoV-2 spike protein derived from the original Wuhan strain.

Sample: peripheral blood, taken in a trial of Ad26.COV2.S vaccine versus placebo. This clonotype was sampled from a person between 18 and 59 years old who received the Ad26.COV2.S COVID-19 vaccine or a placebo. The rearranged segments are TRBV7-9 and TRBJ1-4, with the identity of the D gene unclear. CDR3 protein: CASSFGEGEKLFF. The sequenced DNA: TGTGCCAGCAGCTTTGGGGAGGGTGAAAAACTGTTTTTT.